The 27 T cell receptor beta chains below come from one sample, sequenced in a study of chemoradiotherapy in HPV16-positive cancers. The protocol was immunoSEQ multiplex PCR, while the TCRdb copy is restricted to in-frame clones and leaves out a portion. The sample includes approximately 19,000 clones, approximately 84% of them seen just once. The input for sequencing was blood, taken from a patient who underwent chemoradiotherapy. The receptors were gathered from a human donor with HPV-associated anogenital cancer.

The V and J genes are TRBV7-2 and TRBJ1-1; no clear D gene. The CDR3 length is 13 residues. Trimming took off 2 bases at V and 5 bases at J, with 9 bases between the two ends. Per the germline V gene, CDR1 is SGHTA and CDR2 is FQGNSA. The CDR3 here is CASSLWGGTEAFF. CDR3 coding DNA: TGTGCCAGCAGCTTATGGGGAGGAACTGAAGCTTTCTTT.

V gene TRBV7-2 combines with J gene TRBJ1-5; 11 bases agree with TRBD1. This CDR3 comprises 15 residues. CDR1 is SGHTA, CDR2 FQGNSA, per germline. V shed 6 bases, J shed 3 bases, and the junction held 4 bases outside the gene matches. The CDR3: CASRRTGGINQPQHF. CDR3 sequence (DNA): TGTGCCAGCAGACGGACAGGGGGCATCAATCAGCCCCAGCATTTT.

Only one count was recorded for this clone. This chain uses TRBV12-5 with TRBJ2-3; D remains unclear. Trimming removed 5 bases from V and 0 bases from J, with 6 bases in between. The CDR3 is 13 amino acids. Germline V gene data show CDR1 as LGHNT and CDR2 as FRNRAP. CDR3 bases: TGTGCTAGTGGTCCGTCTAGCACAGATACGCAGTATTTT. Protein: CASGPSSTDTQYF.

This clone has just one count. The chain is built from TRBV9 and TRBJ1-2; perhaps TRBD1 as D (5 bases). Trimming stripped 3 bases from V and 3 bases from J, with 12 bases between. CDR3 length equals 14 residues. Looked up from germline, CDR1 is SGDLS and CDR2 is YYNGEE. CDR3 DNA: TGTGCCAGCAGCGAGGGGACGGCGGACTATGGCTACACCTTC. Its translation is CASSEGTADYGYTF.

This clone has just one count. This chain uses TRBV6-5 with TRBJ1-3; the D gene is possibly TRBD1 (5 bases). The germline CDR1 and CDR2 sequences are MNHEY and SVGAGI. Trimming took 4 bases from V and 0 from J, leaving 7 bases between them. This CDR3 comprises 14 residues. CDR3 nucleotide sequence: TGTGCCAGCAGTTCCGGGACCTCTGGAAACACCATATATTTT. Amino acids: CASSSGTSGNTIYF.

The chain joins TRBV11-3 to TRBJ2-5; weak D call: TRBD2 (5 bases). V was shortened by 5 bases and J by 4 bases, with 20 bases between the two germline ends. The CDR3 sequence is 16 residues long. Germline V CDR1 and CDR2: SGHNT, YENEEA. The CDR3 coding sequence is TGTGCCAGCAGCCTAGGAGGCTTCAGCGAGATAGAGACCCAGTACTTC. It yields the protein CASSLGGFSEIETQYF.

The rearrangement uses TRBV7-2 and TRBJ2-5, with D perhaps TRBD1 (6 bases). CDR3 size: 16 residues. CDR1 is SGHTA, CDR2 FQGNSA, per germline. The germline V and J ends were trimmed by 5 bases and 5 bases, with 21 bases remaining between them. For the CDR3, the DNA is TGTGCCAGCAGCGAATCGTGGTTAGGGGGTGAGGAGACCCAGTACTTC. Its translation: CASSESWLGGEETQYF.

The chain carries TRBV9 and TRBJ1-1, with 9 bases aligning to TRBD1. V dropped 4 bases and J dropped 1; count of bases not matched to a gene: 8. CDR1 is SGDLS and CDR2 is YYNGEE in the germline V gene. This CDR3 has 16 amino acids. In DNA, the CDR3 is TGTGCCAGCAGCAGTACAGGGGGCAACCGGAACACTGAAGCTTTCTTT. This codes for CASSSTGGNRNTEAFF.

The V call is TRBV4-2, the J call TRBJ2-5; 10 positions match TRBD1. This CDR3 comprises 16 residues. Germline-derived CDR1 and CDR2 are LGHNA and YNFKEQ. Germline trimming cut 1 base from V and 1 base from J; bases unmatched to any gene: 3. CDR3 loop: CASSQGGQGPQETQYF. CDR3 nucleotides: TGTGCCAGCAGCCAAGGGGGACAGGGGCCCCAAGAGACCCAGTACTTC.

This clone was observed once. The rearrangement uses TRBV2 and TRBJ2-1; 9 positions match TRBD2. Germline V gene sequence: CDR1 SNHLY, CDR2 FYNNEI. The CDR3 totals 21 residues. After removal of 2 bases from V and 11 bases from J, the junction contained 28 bases not matched to a gene. The DNA of the CDR3 is TGTGCCAGCAGTGAACGGGTAGGCGGGAGGGCCGTTATTCTTTCCCCCCGCCAGCAGTTCTTC. Amino acids: CASSERVGGRAVILSPRQQFF.

The chain carries TRBV11-3 and TRBJ2-5, with a possible D match to TRBD1 (6 bases). The germline V gene encodes CDR1 SGHNT and CDR2 YENEEA. Trimming stripped 2 bases from V and 2 bases from J, with 6 bases between. The CDR3 sequence is 13 residues long. The CDR3 region is CASSLQGQETQYF. CDR3 coding DNA: TGTGCCAGCAGCTTACAGGGGCAAGAGACCCAGTACTTC.

This CDR3 is CASSLEFSLTSGANVLTF. Here the CDR3 DNA reads TGTGCCAGCAGCTTAGAGTTCTCTTTAACCTCTGGGGCCAACGTCCTGACTTTC. The rearrangement joins TRBV13 to TRBJ2-6; no firm D call. With 1 base removed from V and 0 bases from J, the gap between germline ends came to 13 bases. The CDR3 is made up of 18 amino acids. Germline-derived CDR1 and CDR2 are PRHDT and FYEKMQ (reference sequence).

With regard to this clone: The junction does not match germline at one end; this may be a read error. The rearrangement joins TRBV4-2 to TRBJ2-1; D is unresolved. The germline V gene encodes CDR1 LGHNA and CDR2 YNFKEQ. This CDR3 is 15 amino acids long. CDR3 sequence (DNA): TGTGCCAGCAGCCATGGGTCTTCCACTTACAATGGGCAGTTCTTC. As protein: CASSHGSSTYNGQFF.

The CDR3 sequence is CASSFRGETTEAFF. The CDR3 DNA sequence: TGTGCCAGCAGTTTCAGGGGGGAGACCACTGAAGCTTTCTTT. The rearrangement links TRBV6-5 to TRBJ1-1, with 7 bases matching TRBD1. Germline trimming cut 4 bases from V and 4 bases from J; bases unmatched to any gene: 6. CDR1 and CDR2 (germline): MNHEY, SVGAGI. The CDR3 is made up of 14 amino acids.

This chain links TRBV18 with TRBJ1-5, with 11 bases fitting TRBD1. The length of the CDR3 is 14 residues. J gave up 7 bases and V 3 bases, and 2 bases lay outside the gene matches. Germline V gene data show CDR1 as KGHSH and CDR2 as LQKENI. CDR3 loop: CASSPGTGGQPQHF. CDR3 coding DNA: TGTGCCAGCTCACCGGGGACAGGGGGGCAGCCCCAGCATTTT. Drawing the rest from reference TRBV18 and TRBJ1-5, the complete variable domain is NAGVMQNPRHLVRRRGQEARLRCSPMKGHSHVYWYRQLPEEGLKFMVYLQKENIIDESGMPKERFSAEFPKEGPSILRIQQVVRGDSAAYFCASSPGTGGQPQHFGDGTRLSIL.

V gene TRBV9 combines with J gene TRBJ2-1; the match to TRBD2 covers 14 bases. CDR1 SGDLS and CDR2 YYNGEE come from the germline V gene. The CDR3 covers 15 residues. The V and J ends lost 3 bases and 8 bases, in that order; junction bases with no gene match: 4. The CDR3 here is CASSGTSGGWDEQFF. CDR3 nucleotide sequence: TGTGCCAGCAGCGGGACTAGCGGGGGGTGGGATGAGCAGTTCTTC.

The chain joins TRBV7-2 to TRBJ1-3; TRBD1 matches at 7 bases. CDR1 is SGHTA and CDR2 is FQGNSA in the germline V gene. The CDR3 is 16 amino acids. Trimming cost V 1 base and J 0 bases; bases outside gene matches: 3. Written as DNA, the CDR3 is TGTGCCAGCAGCTTAGGACCAGGGGGCTCTGGAAACACCATATATTTT. The encoded protein is CASSLGPGGSGNTIYF.

This clone was detected a few times. The chain recombines TRBV2 with TRBJ2-7; D is ambiguous. This CDR3 is 13 amino acids long. The germline V gene encodes CDR1 SNHLY and CDR2 FYNNEI. V was trimmed by 3 bases and J by 2 bases, leaving 8 bases between them. The CDR3 loop reads CASSEDGPYEQYF. The CDR3 nucleotides are TGTGCCAGCAGTGAGGACGGGCCCTACGAGCAGTACTTC.

This chain uses TRBV5-4 with TRBJ2-7; D may be TRBD2 (7 bases). Looked up from germline, CDR1 is SGHNT and CDR2 is YYREEE (reference sequence). Trimming took off 4 bases at V and 0 bases at J, with 14 bases between the two ends. The CDR3 has 15 residues. The CDR3 region is CASSRGGGYSYEQYF. For the CDR3, the DNA is TGTGCCAGCAGCAGGGGGGGAGGTTACTCCTACGAGCAGTACTTC.

The chain employs TRBV7-3 and TRBJ1-1; D might be TRBD1 (5 bases). The germline V gene encodes CDR1 SGHTA and CDR2 FQGTGA. The CDR3 extends over 16 amino acids. The V end was cut by 5 bases, the J end by 4 bases, with 20 bases between. The CDR3 DNA is TGTGCCAGCAGCCCCTCGGGAGGGGCGGGGGGCACTGAAGCTTTCTTT. Its translation: CASSPSGGAGGTEAFF.

The CDR3 here is CASHRGTSGLSSYNEQFF. The CDR3 nucleotides read TGTGCCAGCCACCGCGGGACTAGCGGACTGAGCTCCTACAATGAGCAGTTCTTC. The genes are TRBV7-9 and TRBJ2-1; TRBD2 matches at 11 bases. In germline, CDR1 is SEHNR, CDR2 FQNEAQ (reference sequence). Trimming removed 8 bases from V and 0 bases from J; junction bases left unmatched: 12. The CDR3 length is 18 residues.

This sequence joins TRBV7-8 and TRBJ2-5; 13 bases line up with TRBD2. Per germline, CDR1 SGHVS and CDR2 FQNEAQ. J lost 2 bases, V lost 6 bases, and 3 bases had no gene match. The CDR3 is 15 residues long. CDR3 in DNA: TGTGCCAGCAGTTTGGGACTAGCGGGACAAGAGACCCAGTACTTC. Its translation: CASSLGLAGQETQYF.

This clone was recorded a few times. This chain joins TRBV10-3 and TRBJ1-5; D ambiguous. The V gene lost 3 bases and the J gene lost 0 bases, with 9 bases spanning the gap. CDR1 ENHRY and CDR2 SYGVKD come from the germline V gene. The CDR3 extends over 15 amino acids. In DNA form, the CDR3 reads TGTGCCATCAGTGAAGGACGGAATAGCAATCAGCCCCAGCATTTT. Translation: CAISEGRNSNQPQHF.

The chain joins TRBV2 to TRBJ1-6, with D possibly TRBD1 on 5 matching bases. CDR1 and CDR2 from the germline V gene are SNHLY and FYNNEI. V dropped 3 bases and J dropped 7 bases, with 19 bases sitting between them. This CDR3 comprises 17 residues. The CDR3 DNA reads as TGTGCCAGCAGTGAGGGGACGTATGCGGTCGGGAATTCACCCCTCCACTTT. This sequence encodes CASSEGTYAVGNSPLHF. Combining the CDR3 with reference TRBV2 and TRBJ1-6 gives the whole variable domain EPEVTQTPSHQVTQMGQEVILRCVPISNHLYFYWYRQILGQKVEFLVSFYNNEISEKSEIFDDQFSVERPDGSNFTLKIRSTKLEDSAMYFCASSEGTYAVGNSPLHFGNGTRLTVT.

The chain combines TRBV5-1 with TRBJ2-7; 7 bases align to TRBD2. Germline V gene data show CDR1 as SGHRS and CDR2 as YFSETQ. The CDR3 runs to 15 residues. With V trimmed by 2 bases and J by 1 base, 6 bases remained unmatched. CDR3 loop: CASSLSGAPSYEQYF. The DNA of the CDR3 is TGCGCCAGCAGCTTAAGCGGGGCTCCATCCTACGAGCAGTACTTC.

The J gene is TRBJ1-1, the V gene TRBV10-1; possibly TRBD1 for D (5 bases). The CDR3 is 16 residues long. Trimming took off 6 bases at V and 3 bases at J, with 20 bases between the two ends. Germline lookup yields CDR1 WNHNN and CDR2 SYGVQD (reference sequence). The CDR3 spells CASRGPVRIGDTEAFF. In DNA form, the CDR3 reads TGCGCCAGCAGGGGACCGGTCCGGATAGGGGACACTGAAGCTTTCTTT.

This clone was seen a few times. V usage is TRBV7-2 and J usage is TRBJ2-5; D perhaps matches TRBD1 (5 bases). The CDR3 is 14 residues long. The V gene lost 1 base and the J gene lost 5 bases, with 11 bases spanning the gap. Looked up from germline, CDR1 is SGHTA and CDR2 is FQGNSA. The CDR3 sequence: CASSLVAGWETQYF. CDR3 coding DNA: TGTGCCAGCAGCTTAGTAGCAGGGTGGGAGACCCAGTACTTC.